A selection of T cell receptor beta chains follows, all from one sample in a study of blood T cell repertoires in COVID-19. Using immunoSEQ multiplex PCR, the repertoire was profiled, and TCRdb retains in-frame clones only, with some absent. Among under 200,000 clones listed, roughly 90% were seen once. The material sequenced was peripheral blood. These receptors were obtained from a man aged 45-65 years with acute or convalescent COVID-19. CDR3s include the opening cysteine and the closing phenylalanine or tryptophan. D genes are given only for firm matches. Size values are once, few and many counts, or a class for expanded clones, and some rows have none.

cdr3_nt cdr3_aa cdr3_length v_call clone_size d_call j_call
TGTGCCAGCTCGACTCTAGCGGGTCTGATGTCTGGGGCCAACGTCCTGACTTTC CASSTLAGLMSGANVLTF 18 TRBV7-2 NA TRBD2 TRBJ2-6
TGTGCCAGCAGCTTCCCGGACAGGGGGTATGAGACCCAGTACTTC CASSFPDRGYETQYF 15 TRBV7-9 NA TRBD1 TRBJ2-5
TGTGCCAGCAGCCTAACTAGCGGGGGGGCCCAGGTTAACACAGATACGCAGTATTTT CASSLTSGGAQVNTDTQYF 19 TRBV4-2 NA TRBD2 TRBJ2-3
TGCGCCAGCAGCCAAGGTGGCGGGAGGGGCTACGAGCAGTACTTC CASSQGGGRGYEQYF 15 TRBV4-1 NA TRBD2 TRBJ2-7
TGTGCCAGCAGCTCGGACAGGGGGAGCACAGATACGCAGTATTTT CASSSDRGSTDTQYF 15 TRBV11-2 NA TRBD1 TRBJ2-3
TGTGCCACCAGCAGGGATTTCGACAGTCGGACTGAAGCTTTCTTT CATSRDFDSRTEAFF 15 TRBV15 NA NA TRBJ1-1
TGTGCTAGTGGTTCCTCTCGGGATGAGCAGTTCTTC CASGSSRDEQFF 12 TRBV12-5 NA NA TRBJ2-1
TGTGCCAGCTCACAACCGCAGGATTTCGATGAAAAACTGTTTTTT CASSQPQDFDEKLFF 15 TRBV18 NA NA TRBJ1-4
TGTGCCAGCAGTCAGCTTTCGGGACAGGGAAGCAATCAGCCCCAGCATTTT CASSQLSGQGSNQPQHF 17 TRBV6-2/TRBV6-3 NA TRBD1 TRBJ1-5
TGTGCCTGGATCTTACACCGGGGGGGCGTGGCTGAGGAGACCCAGTACTTC CAWILHRGGVAEETQYF 17 TRBV30 NA TRBD2 TRBJ2-5
TGTGCCAGCAGCTTATTGGACACCTACTACCCTAACTATGGCTACACCTTC CASSLLDTYYPNYGYTF 17 TRBV7-2 NA NA TRBJ1-2
TGCGCCAGCAGCCACGGAGGGTTACGGGAGCGCGGGAGCACAGATACGCAGTATTTT CASSHGGLRERGSTDTQYF 19 TRBV4-1 NA NA TRBJ2-3
TGTGCCAGCAGCCCCGGGACTAGCTCCTACAATGAGCAGTTCTTC CASSPGTSSYNEQFF 15 TRBV27 NA TRBD2 TRBJ2-1
TGCGCCAGCAGCCAGGATGACAGGCAGGGCTCACCCCTCCACTTT CASSQDDRQGSPLHF 15 TRBV4-1 NA NA TRBJ1-6
TGTGCCAGCAGCCAAGATCACTGGACTAGCGCCGAAGGGGAGACCCAGTACTTC CASSQDHWTSAEGETQYF 18 TRBV3-1/TRBV3-2 once TRBD2 TRBJ2-5
TGTGCCAGCTCACCCGGGACAGGGGATGAAAAACTGTTTTTT CASSPGTGDEKLFF 14 TRBV18 NA TRBD1 TRBJ1-4
TGTGCCAGCAGCTTAACGTTTGGGACTACACATGAAGATACGCAGTATTTT CASSLTFGTTHEDTQYF 17 TRBV11-3 NA TRBD2 TRBJ2-3
TGTGCCAGCAGTCCTGGGACAGGGGGCGACGAGCAGTACTTC CASSPGTGGDEQYF 14 TRBV27 NA TRBD1 TRBJ2-7
TGTGCCACCAAGAACACCGCAGGGTTTTTCGCTAATGAAAAACTGTTTTTT CATKNTAGFFANEKLFF 17 TRBV27 NA NA TRBJ1-4
TGTGCCAGCAAAGGGGGGGGTTATGGCTACACCTTC CASKGGGYGYTF 12 TRBV6-5 NA NA TRBJ1-2
TGTGCCAGCAGTCCAACATGGCTCTCCACAGATACGCAGTATTTT CASSPTWLSTDTQYF 15 TRBV27 NA NA TRBJ2-3
TGTGCCAGCAGCAGACTAGCGGGGGGCCTCTTCTTT CASSRLAGGLFF 12 TRBV14 NA TRBD2 TRBJ2-3
TGTGCCAGCAGCTTTTCCGGGACAGGGTACACTGAAGCTTTCTTT CASSFSGTGYTEAFF 15 TRBV5-4 NA TRBD1 TRBJ1-1
TGTGCCAGCAGTTCCATACGACGAATCAGAGGGAATTCACCCCTCCACTTT CASSSIRRIRGNSPLHF 17 TRBV27 once NA TRBJ1-6
TGTGCCAGCAGTTCGACAGGGCAATCCTATAATTCACCCCTCCACTTT CASSSTGQSYNSPLHF 16 TRBV6-5 NA TRBD1 TRBJ1-6
TGTGCCAGCAGCAGACAGGGGCTCTCTGGAAACACCATATATTTT CASSRQGLSGNTIYF 15 TRBV3-1/TRBV3-2 NA TRBD1 TRBJ1-3
TGTGCCAGCAGCTTAGTCCTAGCCGGCTACGAGCAGTACTTC CASSLVLAGYEQYF 14 TRBV7-9 NA NA TRBJ2-7
TGTGCTAGTGGACCGACAGGGCTAAGCACAGATACGCAGTATTTT CASGPTGLSTDTQYF 15 TRBV12-5 NA TRBD1 TRBJ2-3
TGTGCCAGCAGCCAGGGACTTAATGAAAAACTGTTTTTT CASSQGLNEKLFF 13 TRBV4-2 NA NA TRBJ1-4
TGTGCCAGCTCCCGACCCACGGGGGAGACAAGCTCCTATAATTCACCCCTCCACTTT CASSRPTGETSSYNSPLHF 19 TRBV18 NA NA TRBJ1-6
TGTGCCAGCAGTTTCCAGCCCTTACGAGGAGATACGCAGTATTTT CASSFQPLRGDTQYF 15 TRBV27 once NA TRBJ2-3
TGTGCCAGCAGCTCGGGACTAGCGGGAGTAGGTGTCGATGAGCAGTTCTTC CASSSGLAGVGVDEQFF 17 TRBV5-6 NA TRBD2 TRBJ2-1
TGCAGTGCTAGATCCCGGGGGACCCAGTACTTC CSARSRGTQYF 11 TRBV20-1 NA NA TRBJ2-5
TGTGCCTGGAGTGCGGGACAGGGAGATTCACCCCTCCACTTT CAWSAGQGDSPLHF 14 TRBV30 NA TRBD1 TRBJ1-6
TGTGCCAGCAGCCGGACAGGGGGCCCTAATGAAAAACTGTTTTTT CASSRTGGPNEKLFF 15 TRBV7-9 NA TRBD1 TRBJ1-4
TGTGCCAGCAGCTTGGAGGGGGCGAGTGAAAAACTGTTTTTT CASSLEGASEKLFF 14 TRBV7-9 NA TRBD1 TRBJ1-4
TGTGCCAGCAGCTTAGAGGGGGGGCGGAATGAAAAACTGTTTTTT CASSLEGGRNEKLFF 15 TRBV7-8 NA NA TRBJ1-4
TGTGCCAGCAGTTTAAGCCACGGGGGAAACATTCAGTACTTC CASSLSHGGNIQYF 14 TRBV27 once NA TRBJ2-4
TGTGCCAGCAACATCCTCGGGACATCTAGAGAGACCCAGTACTTC CASNILGTSRETQYF 15 TRBV28 NA NA TRBJ2-5
TGTGCCAGCAGCCGCGGACTAGCGGGGAGCCATCGCACAGATACGCAGTATTTT CASSRGLAGSHRTDTQYF 18 TRBV6-2/TRBV6-3 NA TRBD2 TRBJ2-3
TGTGCCACCACCGCGGGACAGGGTTTAAACACCGGGGAGCTGTTTTTT CATTAGQGLNTGELFF 16 TRBV24-1 NA TRBD1 TRBJ2-2
TGCGCCAGCAGCCAAGGGACAGGGGGAGCAAAACTGTTTTTT CASSQGTGGAKLFF 14 TRBV5-1 few TRBD1 TRBJ1-4